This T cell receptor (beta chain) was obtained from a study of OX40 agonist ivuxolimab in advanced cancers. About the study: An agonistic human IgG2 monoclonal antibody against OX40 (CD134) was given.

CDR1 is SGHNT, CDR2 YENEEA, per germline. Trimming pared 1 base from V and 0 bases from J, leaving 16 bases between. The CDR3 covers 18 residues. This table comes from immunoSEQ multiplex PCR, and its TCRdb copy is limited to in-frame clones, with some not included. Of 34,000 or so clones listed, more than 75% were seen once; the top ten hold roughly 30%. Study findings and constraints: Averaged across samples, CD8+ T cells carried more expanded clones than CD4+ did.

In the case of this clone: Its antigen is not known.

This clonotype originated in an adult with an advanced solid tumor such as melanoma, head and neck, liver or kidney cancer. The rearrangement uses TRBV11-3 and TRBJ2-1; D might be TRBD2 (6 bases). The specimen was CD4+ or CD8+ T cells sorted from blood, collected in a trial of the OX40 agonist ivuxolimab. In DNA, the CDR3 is TGTGCCAGCAGCTTAGGGGGCGGGGTATTGAGCTCCTACAATGAGCAGTTCTTC. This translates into CASSLGGGVLSSYNEQFF.